This TCR beta chain was retrieved from a study of Tregs in tolerant kidney transplant recipients. Recipients received nonmyeloablative bone marrow transplants from related graft donors, with transient mixed chimerism. Unstimulated regulatory T cells (CD4+CD25+CD127-), CD4+CD25- non-regulatory cells, CD4 and CD8 cells were FACS-sorted from thawed PBMCs. This CDR3 has 16 amino acids. Germline V gives CDR1 SNHLY, CDR2 FYNNEI. J gave up 3 bases and V 3 bases, and 4 bases lay outside the gene matches. This clone was observed a few times. The antigen remains unidentified. Regarding the study as a whole: For some patients, primers changed over time, blocking nucleotide-level comparison.

Here immunoSEQ multiplex PCR was the method, and the copy in TCRdb shows in-frame clones only, minus some. The sample includes about 64,000 clones, approximately 89% of them seen just once. The material was CD4+ T cells from blood (PBMCs), obtained 6 months after the transplant. This TCR was recovered from a human patient who received a combined kidney and bone marrow transplant. Some T cells may be provided by the graft donor. This chain connects TRBV2 to TRBJ2-1, with TRBD2 matching 11 bases. The CDR3 DNA reads TGTGCCAGCAGTGAGCTAGCGGGAGGCCTCTACAATGAGCAGTTCTTC. Residues: CASSELAGGLYNEQFF.